The 20 T cell receptor beta chains below come from one sample, sequenced in a study of blood T cell repertoires in COVID-19. Sequenced by immunoSEQ multiplex PCR; TCRdb stores in-frame clones only, minus some. The sample includes roughly 200,000 clones, 80% to 90% seen only once; the top ten take around 8.9%. Material for sequencing was peripheral blood. The receptors here all came from a man aged 40-49 years with active or convalescent COVID-19.

The V and J genes are TRBV7-9 and TRBJ1-1; D is unresolved. Trimming shortened V by 4 bases and J by 0 bases, and 12 bases separated the two germline ends. Per germline, CDR1 SEHNR and CDR2 FQNEAQ (reference sequence). The CDR3 has 15 amino acids. This CDR3 is CASSYDSQMNTEAFF. CDR3 in DNA: TGTGCCAGCAGCTATGATTCCCAGATGAACACTGAAGCTTTCTTT.

This rearrangement joins TRBV5-1 to TRBJ2-1; 14 bases fit TRBD2. Per germline, CDR1 SGHRS and CDR2 YFSETQ. V lost 4 bases, J lost 0 bases, and 6 bases stayed unmatched. The CDR3 contains 18 residues. This CDR3 reads CASSPGLAGVASYNEQFF. Written as DNA, the CDR3 is TGCGCCAGCAGCCCGGGACTAGCGGGAGTCGCCTCCTACAATGAGCAGTTCTTC. The full variable domain, its missing parts supplied by reference TRBV5-1 and TRBJ2-1, is KAGVTQTPRYLIKTRGQQVTLSCSPISGHRSVSWYQQTPGQGLQFLFEYFSETQRNKGNFPGRFSGRQFSNSRSEMNVSTLELGDSALYLCASSPGLAGVASYNEQFFGPGTRLTVL.

The genes are TRBV5-1 and TRBJ2-1, with 8 bases identical to TRBD2. V lost 3 bases, J lost 6 bases, and 11 bases stayed unmatched. This CDR3 has 16 residues. The germline V gene has CDR1 SGHRS and CDR2 YFSETQ. CDR3 sequence: CASSSRRGGAFNEQFF. In DNA form, the CDR3 reads TGCGCCAGCAGCTCCCGACGGGGGGGGGCTTTCAATGAGCAGTTCTTC. Filled out from reference TRBV5-1 and TRBJ2-1, the complete variable domain reads KAGVTQTPRYLIKTRGQQVTLSCSPISGHRSVSWYQQTPGQGLQFLFEYFSETQRNKGNFPGRFSGRQFSNSRSEMNVSTLELGDSALYLCASSSRRGGAFNEQFFGPGTRLTVL.

The V and J genes are TRBV2 and TRBJ1-2, with D uncertain. V lost 5 bases to trimming and J lost 1 base, with 5 bases between them. Germline V gene data show CDR1 as SNHLY and CDR2 as FYNNEI. This CDR3 comprises 12 residues. The CDR3 region has the DNA TGTGCCAGCAGTACGAGTAACTATGGCTACACCTTC. Residues: CASSTSNYGYTF.

This chain joins TRBV7-6 and TRBJ1-5, with 9 bases lining up with TRBD1. Germline-derived CDR1 and CDR2 are SGHVS and FNYEAQ. V dropped 5 bases and J dropped 6; count of bases not matched to a gene: 8. There are 15 residues in the CDR3. The CDR3 reads CASSDLGQGGQPQHF. DNA of the CDR3: TGTGCCAGCAGCGACCTGGGACAGGGCGGTCAGCCCCAGCATTTT.

This clone was seen only a few times. The rearrangement uses TRBV7-2 and TRBJ2-5; D possibly corresponds to TRBD1 (6 bases). From germline, CDR1 is SGHTA and CDR2 FQGNSA. The CDR3 contains 14 residues. Trimming cost V 2 bases and J 5 bases, with 12 bases left between them. The CDR3 region has the DNA TGTGCCAGCAGCTTAATGGGGGCTAGGGAGACCCAGTACTTC. Amino acid sequence: CASSLMGARETQYF.

This clone has only one observation. DNA for the CDR3: TGTGCCAGCAGCCCAAGGACAGGGACAAACACTGAAGCTTTCTTT. Protein product: CASSPRTGTNTEAFF. J is TRBJ1-1 and V is TRBV9, with 8 bases matching TRBD1. The CDR3 has 15 residues. With V trimmed by 4 bases and J by 2 bases, 7 bases remained unmatched. Germline CDR1 SGDLS, CDR2 YYNGEE.

This rearrangement joins TRBV7-9 to TRBJ1-2; TRBD1 is a possible D gene (6 bases). In germline, CDR1 is SEHNR, CDR2 FQNEAQ (reference sequence). Trimming shortened V by 4 bases and J by 4 bases, and 13 bases separated the two germline ends. The CDR3 is made up of 14 amino acids. The CDR3, as DNA: TGTGCCAGCAGCTCGCTGGCAGGGGTCTATGGCTACACCTTC. The encoded protein is CASSSLAGVYGYTF.

This clone was observed a handful of times. The chain carries TRBV7-6 and TRBJ2-5; D gene uncertain. Germline loops: CDR1 SGHVS, CDR2 FNYEAQ. The CDR3 covers 14 residues. The ends were cut back, 5 bases at V and 1 base at J, with 11 bases in the middle. CDR3 DNA sequence: TGTGCCAGCAGCCTGCGAGGTAGCCAAGAGACCCAGTACTTC. The encoded protein is CASSLRGSQETQYF.

Here the CDR3 DNA reads TGTGCCATCAGCTCGGGACAGGGGGTGAACACTGAAGCTTTCTTT. Translating it yields CAISSGQGVNTEAFF. This chain connects TRBV10-3 to TRBJ1-1; 11 nucleotides match TRBD1. Trimming at V came to 6 bases and at J to 0 bases, leaving 3 bases not matched to a gene. The CDR3 totals 15 residues. Germline CDR1 ENHRY, CDR2 SYGVKD.

CDR3 DNA sequence: TGTGCCAGCAGCGCCTGGGACAGACCGGAGACCCAGTACTTC. Translating it yields CASSAWDRPETQYF. The rearrangement uses TRBV11-2 and TRBJ2-5; 7 nucleotides align to TRBD1. CDR1 and CDR2 (germline): SGHAT, FQNNGV. V shed 5 bases, J shed 5 bases, and the junction held 8 bases outside the gene matches. The CDR3 sequence is 14 residues long.

This clone was seen only a few times. The rearrangement uses TRBV28 and TRBJ1-1; D is perhaps TRBD1 (5 bases). CDR3 size: 13 residues. The V end lost 3 bases, the J end lost 4 bases, and 9 bases lay between the germline ends. The germline V gene encodes CDR1 MDHEN and CDR2 SYDVKM. CDR3 loop: CASSLRGGTEAFF. The CDR3 DNA reads as TGTGCCAGCAGTTTGCGGGGGGGCACTGAAGCTTTCTTT.

V is TRBV2 and J is TRBJ1-3; 8 bases match TRBD1. Looked up from germline, CDR1 is SNHLY and CDR2 is FYNNEI. The CDR3 has 15 amino acids. V shed 5 bases and J 1 base; nucleotides not matched to a gene: 4. The CDR3 loop is CASSSRTGSGNTIYF. CDR3 nucleotide sequence: TGTGCCAGCAGTTCCAGGACAGGGTCTGGAAACACCATATATTTT.

The chain uses TRBV19 and TRBJ2-6; the D gene is possibly TRBD2 (5 bases). Trimming stripped 4 bases from V and 0 bases from J, with 13 bases between. CDR1 is LNHDA, CDR2 SQIVND, per germline (reference sequence). There are 17 residues in the CDR3. This CDR3 is CASSTGTGSSGANVLTF. The CDR3 DNA reads as TGTGCCAGTAGTACTGGCACGGGGTCCTCTGGGGCCAACGTCCTGACTTTC.

In this sample, this clone turned up a few times. The chain employs TRBV10-1 and TRBJ2-7, with 9 bases lining up with TRBD1. Germline CDR1 and CDR2: WNHNN and SYGVQD (reference sequence). The CDR3 consists of 16 residues. V gave up 3 bases and J gave up 1 base; unmatched junction bases: 7. The CDR3 region has the DNA TGCGCCAGCAGTGAAGGGATGGACAGGGGATCCTACGAGCAGTACTTC. Translation: CASSEGMDRGSYEQYF.

The V and J genes are TRBV6-5 and TRBJ1-5; 7 positions match TRBD1. The CDR3 loop spans 16 amino acids. Trimming removed 0 bases from V and 6 bases from J; junction bases left unmatched: 8. The germline gives CDR1 MNHEY, CDR2 SVGAGI. The CDR3 DNA reads TGTGCCAGCAGTTACTCGATCCAGGGGGTCAGTCAGCCCCAGCATTTT. Amino acids: CASSYSIQGVSQPQHF.

V is TRBV19 and J is TRBJ1-2; D unclear. Per the germline V gene, CDR1 is LNHDA and CDR2 is SQIVND (reference sequence). V lost 1 base to trimming and J lost 2 bases, with 5 bases between them. This CDR3 comprises 13 residues. The CDR3 reads CASSIAKNYGYTF. In DNA form, the CDR3 reads TGTGCCAGTAGTATAGCAAAAAACTATGGCTACACCTTC. The full variable domain, rest sourced from reference TRBV19 and TRBJ1-2, is DGGITQSPKYLFRKEGQNVTLSCEQNLNHDAMYWYRQDPGQGLRLIYYSQIVNDFQKGDIAEGYSVSREKKESFPLTVTSAQKNPTAFYLCASSIAKNYGYTFGSGTRLTVV.

The chain uses TRBV6-1 and TRBJ2-1; D call uncertain. The length of the CDR3 is 12 residues. Trimming stripped 1 base from V and 8 bases from J, with 6 bases between. CDR1 MNHNS and CDR2 SASEGT come from the germline V gene. CDR3 nucleotides: TGTGCCAGCAGTGAAGTGAGAGATGAGCAGTTCTTC. This translates into CASSEVRDEQFF.

The chain joins TRBV5-1 to TRBJ2-7; 7 bases line up with TRBD2. The CDR3 spans 16 residues. V shed 0 bases and J 3 bases; nucleotides not matched to a gene: 9. CDR1 is SGHRS and CDR2 is YFSETQ in the germline V gene. This chain's CDR3 is CASSLVVGGSFYEQYF. The CDR3, as DNA: TGCGCCAGCAGCTTGGTGGTCGGCGGGAGTTTCTACGAGCAGTACTTC.

This clone was counted a few times. The chain has TRBV19 and TRBJ1-6; no reliable D call. Per germline, CDR1 LNHDA and CDR2 SQIVND (reference sequence). V lost 5 bases to trimming and J lost 0 bases, with 11 bases between them. CDR3 length equals 16 residues. Here the CDR3 reads CASSEQMSSYNSPLHF. DNA for the CDR3: TGTGCCAGTAGTGAACAGATGAGCTCCTATAATTCACCCCTCCACTTT.